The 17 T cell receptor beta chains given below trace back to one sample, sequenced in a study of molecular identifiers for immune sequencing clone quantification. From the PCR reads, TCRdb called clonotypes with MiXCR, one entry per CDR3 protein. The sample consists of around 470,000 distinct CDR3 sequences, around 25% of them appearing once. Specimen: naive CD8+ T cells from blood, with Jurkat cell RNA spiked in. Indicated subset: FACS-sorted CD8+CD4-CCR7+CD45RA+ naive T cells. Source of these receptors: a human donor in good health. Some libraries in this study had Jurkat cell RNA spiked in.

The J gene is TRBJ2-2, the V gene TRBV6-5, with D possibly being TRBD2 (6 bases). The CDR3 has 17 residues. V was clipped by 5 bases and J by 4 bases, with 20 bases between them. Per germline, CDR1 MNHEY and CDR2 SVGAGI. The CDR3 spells CASSETLTSPGTGELFF. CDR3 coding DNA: TGTGCCAGCAGTGAGACTTTAACTAGCCCCGGCACCGGGGAGCTGTTTTTT.

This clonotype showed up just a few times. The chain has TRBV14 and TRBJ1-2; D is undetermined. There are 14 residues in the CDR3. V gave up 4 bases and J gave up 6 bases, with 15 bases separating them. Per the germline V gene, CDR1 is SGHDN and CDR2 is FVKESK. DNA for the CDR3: TGTGCCAGCAGCCTCGACGCCGGAGTAAATGGCTACACCTTC. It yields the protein CASSLDAGVNGYTF.

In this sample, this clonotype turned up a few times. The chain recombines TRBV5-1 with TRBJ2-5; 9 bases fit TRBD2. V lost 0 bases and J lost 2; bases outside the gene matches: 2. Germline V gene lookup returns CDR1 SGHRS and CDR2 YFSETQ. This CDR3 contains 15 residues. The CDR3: CASSLGTSAQETQYF. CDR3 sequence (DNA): TGCGCCAGCAGCTTGGGGACTAGCGCACAAGAGACCCAGTACTTC. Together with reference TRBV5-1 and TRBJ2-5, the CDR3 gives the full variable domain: KAGVTQTPRYLIKTRGQQVTLSCSPISGHRSVSWYQQTPGQGLQFLFEYFSETQRNKGNFPGRFSGRQFSNSRSEMNVSTLELGDSALYLCASSLGTSAQETQYFGPGTRLLVL.

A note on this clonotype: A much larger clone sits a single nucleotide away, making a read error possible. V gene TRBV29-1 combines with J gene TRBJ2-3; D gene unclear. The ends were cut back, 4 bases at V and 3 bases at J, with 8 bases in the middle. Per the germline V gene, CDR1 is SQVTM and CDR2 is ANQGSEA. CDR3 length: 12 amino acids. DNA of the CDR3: TGCAGCGTTGGAGAGATGACAGATACGCAGTATTTT. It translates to CSVGEMTDTQYF.

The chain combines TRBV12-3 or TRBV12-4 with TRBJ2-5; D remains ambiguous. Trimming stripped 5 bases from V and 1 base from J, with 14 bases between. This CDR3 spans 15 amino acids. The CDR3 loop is CASSEAQVGQETQYF. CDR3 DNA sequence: TGTGCCAGCAGTGAAGCGCAGGTCGGCCAAGAGACCCAGTACTTC.

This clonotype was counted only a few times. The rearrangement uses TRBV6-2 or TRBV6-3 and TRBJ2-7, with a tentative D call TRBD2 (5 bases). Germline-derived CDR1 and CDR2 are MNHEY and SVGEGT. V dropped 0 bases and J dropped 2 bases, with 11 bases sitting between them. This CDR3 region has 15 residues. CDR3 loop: CASSYSAGFTYEQYF. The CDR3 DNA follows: TGTGCCAGCAGTTACTCGGCGGGTTTCACCTACGAGCAGTACTTC.

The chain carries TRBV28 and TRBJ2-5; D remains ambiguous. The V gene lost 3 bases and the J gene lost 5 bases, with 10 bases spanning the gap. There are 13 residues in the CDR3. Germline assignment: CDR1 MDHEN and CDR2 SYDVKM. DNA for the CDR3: TGTGCCAGCAGTTTTAGTCTTTTGGAGACCCAGTACTTC. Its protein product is CASSFSLLETQYF.

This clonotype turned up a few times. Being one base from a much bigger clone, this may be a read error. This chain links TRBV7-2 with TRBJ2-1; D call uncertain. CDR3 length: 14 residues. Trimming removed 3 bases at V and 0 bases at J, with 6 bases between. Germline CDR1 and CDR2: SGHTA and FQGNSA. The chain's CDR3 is CASSFNSSYNEQFF. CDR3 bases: TGTGCCAGCAGCTTCAATAGCTCCTACAATGAGCAGTTCTTC.

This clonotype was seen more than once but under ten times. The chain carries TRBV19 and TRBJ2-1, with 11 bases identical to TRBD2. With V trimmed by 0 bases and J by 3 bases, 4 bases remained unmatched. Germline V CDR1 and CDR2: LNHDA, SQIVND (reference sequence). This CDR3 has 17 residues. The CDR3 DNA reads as TGTGCCAGTAGTATAGATAGCGGGGGGGTAAGCTACAATGAGCAGTTCTTC. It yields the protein CASSIDSGGVSYNEQFF.

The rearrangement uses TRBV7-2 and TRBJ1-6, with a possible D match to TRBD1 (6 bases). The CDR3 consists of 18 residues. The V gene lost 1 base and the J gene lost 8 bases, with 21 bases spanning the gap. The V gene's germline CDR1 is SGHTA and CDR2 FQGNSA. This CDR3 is CASSLGSLEGVRDSPLHF. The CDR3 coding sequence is TGTGCCAGCAGCTTAGGCTCCCTCGAGGGGGTGAGGGATTCACCCCTCCACTTT.

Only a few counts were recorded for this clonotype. CDR3 coding DNA: TGTGCCAGCAGTTACGGGGGTCTAACCGCCTACTACGAGCAGTACTTC. Amino acid sequence: CASSYGGLTAYYEQYF. The chain combines TRBV6-5 with TRBJ2-7; D assignment may be TRBD1 or TRBD2 (5 bases each). The CDR3 totals 16 residues. CDR1 and CDR2 from the germline V gene are MNHEY and SVGAGI. The V and J ends lost 2 bases and 3 bases respectively, with 17 bases between them.

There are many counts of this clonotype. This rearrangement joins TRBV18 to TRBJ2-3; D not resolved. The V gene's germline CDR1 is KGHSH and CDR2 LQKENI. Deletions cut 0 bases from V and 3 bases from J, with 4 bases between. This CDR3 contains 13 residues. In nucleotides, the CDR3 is TGTGCCAGCTCACCACCGCGGACAGATACGCAGTATTTT. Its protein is CASSPPRTDTQYF.

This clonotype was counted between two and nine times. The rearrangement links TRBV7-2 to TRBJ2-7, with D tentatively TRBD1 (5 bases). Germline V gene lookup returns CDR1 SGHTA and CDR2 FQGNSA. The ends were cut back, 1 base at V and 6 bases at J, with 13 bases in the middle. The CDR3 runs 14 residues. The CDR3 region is CASSLEAGLGEQYF. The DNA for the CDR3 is TGTGCCAGCAGCTTAGAAGCAGGGTTGGGCGAGCAGTACTTC.

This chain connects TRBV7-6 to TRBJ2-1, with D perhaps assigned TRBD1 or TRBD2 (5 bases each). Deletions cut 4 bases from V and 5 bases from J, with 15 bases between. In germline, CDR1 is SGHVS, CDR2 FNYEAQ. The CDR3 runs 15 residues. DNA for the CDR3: TGTGCCAGCAGCTCCCCGGGACCTGCGAACAATGAGCAGTTCTTC. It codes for CASSSPGPANNEQFF. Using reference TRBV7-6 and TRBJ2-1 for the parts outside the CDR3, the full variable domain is GAGVSQSPRYKVTKRGQDVALRCDPISGHVSLYWYRQALGQGPEFLTYFNYEAQQDKSGLPNDRFSAERPEGSISTLTIQRTEQRDSAMYRCASSSPGPANNEQFFGPGTRLTVL.

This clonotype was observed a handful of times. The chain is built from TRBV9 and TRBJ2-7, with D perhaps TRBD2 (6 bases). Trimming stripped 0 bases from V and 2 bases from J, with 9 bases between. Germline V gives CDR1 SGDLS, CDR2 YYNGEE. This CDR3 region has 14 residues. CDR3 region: CASSVGDFPYEQYF. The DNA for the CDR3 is TGTGCCAGCAGCGTAGGGGACTTCCCCTACGAGCAGTACTTC.

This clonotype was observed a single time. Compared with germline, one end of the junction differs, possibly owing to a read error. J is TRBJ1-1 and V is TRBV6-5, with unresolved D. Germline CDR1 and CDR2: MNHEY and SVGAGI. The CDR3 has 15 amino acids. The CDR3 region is CAGSYYQDANTEAFF. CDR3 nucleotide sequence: TGTGCCGGCAGTTACTATCAAGACGCAAACACTGAAGCTTTCTTT.

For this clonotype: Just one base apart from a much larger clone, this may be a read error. This CDR3 reads CASSRGQDYSNQPQHF. The CDR3 DNA follows: TGCGCCAGCAGCCGGGGACAGGATTATAGCAATCAGCCCCAGCATTTT. The V and J genes are TRBV23-1 and TRBJ1-5; TRBD1 agrees at 8 bases. TRBV23-1 is flagged as an ORF with uncertain function. Trimming took 6 bases from V and 0 from J; bases not matched to a gene: 7. The CDR3 consists of 16 residues.